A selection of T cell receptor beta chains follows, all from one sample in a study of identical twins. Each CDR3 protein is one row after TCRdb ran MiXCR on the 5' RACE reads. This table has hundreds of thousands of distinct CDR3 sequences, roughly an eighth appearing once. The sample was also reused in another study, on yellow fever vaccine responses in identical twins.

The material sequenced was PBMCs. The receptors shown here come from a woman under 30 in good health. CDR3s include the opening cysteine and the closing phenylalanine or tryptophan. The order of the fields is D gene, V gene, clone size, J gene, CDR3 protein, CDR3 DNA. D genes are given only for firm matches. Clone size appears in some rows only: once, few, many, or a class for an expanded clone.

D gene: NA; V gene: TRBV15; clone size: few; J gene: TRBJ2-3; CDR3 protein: CATSSKGDTQYF; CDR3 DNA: TGTGCCACCAGCAGTAAGGGGGATACGCAGTATTTT
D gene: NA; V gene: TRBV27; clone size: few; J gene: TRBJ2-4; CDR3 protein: CASSDGGPSQAKNIQYF; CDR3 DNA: TGTGCCAGCAGCGACGGTGGGCCCTCCCAGGCCAAAAACATTCAGTACTTC
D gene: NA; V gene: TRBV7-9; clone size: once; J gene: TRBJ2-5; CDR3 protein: CASSLQGETQHF; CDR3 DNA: TGTGCCAGCAGCTTGCAAGGAGAGACCCAGCACTTC
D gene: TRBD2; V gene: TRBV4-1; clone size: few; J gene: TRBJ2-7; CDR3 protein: CASSHGAGGNYEQYF; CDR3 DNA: TGCGCCAGCAGCCATGGCGCGGGGGGAAACTACGAGCAGTACTTC
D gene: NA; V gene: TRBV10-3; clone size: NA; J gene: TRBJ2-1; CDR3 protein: CAISGNSNEQFF; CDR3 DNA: TGTGCCATCAGTGGGAACAGCAATGAGCAGTTCTTC
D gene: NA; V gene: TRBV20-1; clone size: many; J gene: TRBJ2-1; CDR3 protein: CSARIRRAGNEQFF; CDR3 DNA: TGCAGTGCTAGGATTCGGCGAGCCGGGAATGAGCAGTTCTTC
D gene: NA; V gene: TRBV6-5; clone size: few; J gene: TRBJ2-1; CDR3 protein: CASSYAAPYNEQFF; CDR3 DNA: TGTGCCAGCAGCTATGCCGCCCCCTACAATGAGCAGTTCTTC
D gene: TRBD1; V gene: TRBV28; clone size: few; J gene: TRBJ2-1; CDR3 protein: CASTLPGTGGNEQFF; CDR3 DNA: TGTGCCAGCACCCTGCCCGGGACAGGGGGGAATGAGCAGTTCTTC
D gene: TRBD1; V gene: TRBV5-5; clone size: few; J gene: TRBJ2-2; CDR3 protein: CASSLVPGGTGELFF; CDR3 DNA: TGTGCCAGCAGCTTGGTACCAGGGGGAACCGGGGAGCTGTTTTTT
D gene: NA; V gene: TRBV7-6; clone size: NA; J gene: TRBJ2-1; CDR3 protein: CASSLATQQGYREQFF; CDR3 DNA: TGTGCCAGCAGCTTAGCGACTCAACAGGGATACCGTGAGCAGTTCTTC
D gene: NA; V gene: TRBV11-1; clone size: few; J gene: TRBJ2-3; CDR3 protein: CASSPNSQIADITDTQYF; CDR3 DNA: TGTGCCAGCAGCCCCAATTCCCAGATAGCAGATATCACAGATACGCAGTATTTT
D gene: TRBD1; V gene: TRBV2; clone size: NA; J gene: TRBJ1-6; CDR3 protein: CASNPGQGLLTLHF; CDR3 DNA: TGTGCCAGCAACCCGGGACAGGGCCTTCTAACCCTCCACTTT
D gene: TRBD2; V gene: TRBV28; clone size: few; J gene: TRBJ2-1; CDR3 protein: CASSLPGTSGRNEQFF; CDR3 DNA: TGTGCCAGCAGTTTGCCCGGGACTAGCGGGAGAAATGAGCAGTTCTTC
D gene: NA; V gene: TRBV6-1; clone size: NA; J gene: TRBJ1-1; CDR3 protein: CASSIVTEAFF; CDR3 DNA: TGTGCCAGCAGTATCGTCACTGAAGCTTTCTTT
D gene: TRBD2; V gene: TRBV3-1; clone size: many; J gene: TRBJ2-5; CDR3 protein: CASSQLAGDQETQYF; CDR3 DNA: TGTGCCAGCAGCCAACTAGCGGGAGACCAAGAGACCCAGTACTTC
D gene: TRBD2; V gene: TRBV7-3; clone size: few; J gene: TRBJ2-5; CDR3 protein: CASSSQGAGGGETQYF; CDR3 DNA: TGTGCCAGCAGCTCTCAGGGAGCGGGAGGAGGAGAGACCCAGTACTTC
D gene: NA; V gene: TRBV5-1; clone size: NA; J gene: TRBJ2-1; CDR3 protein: CASSLAGRSEQFF; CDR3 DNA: TGCGCCAGCAGCTTGGCGGGGAGGAGTGAGCAGTTCTTC
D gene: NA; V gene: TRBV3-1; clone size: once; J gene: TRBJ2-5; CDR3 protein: CASSQDGLARGETQYF; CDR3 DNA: TGTGCCAGCAGCCAAGATGGATTAGCGAGAGGGGAGACCCAGTACTTC
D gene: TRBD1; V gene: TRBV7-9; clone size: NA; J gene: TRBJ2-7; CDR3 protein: CASSRTGGYEQYF; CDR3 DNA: TGTGCCAGCAGCCGGACAGGGGGCTACGAGCAGTACTTC
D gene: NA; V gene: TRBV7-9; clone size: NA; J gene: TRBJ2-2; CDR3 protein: CARETSPGAGELFF; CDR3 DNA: TGTGCCAGGGAGACATCCCCGGGGGCCGGGGAGCTGTTTTTT
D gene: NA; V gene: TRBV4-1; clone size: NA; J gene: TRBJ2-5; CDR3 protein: CASSHVPEEETQYF; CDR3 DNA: TGCGCCAGCAGCCACGTCCCGGAGGAGGAGACCCAGTACTTC
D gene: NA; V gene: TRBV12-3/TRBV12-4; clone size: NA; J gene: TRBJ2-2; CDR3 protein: CASSLGTVTGELFF; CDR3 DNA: TGTGCCAGCAGTTTAGGGACTGTTACCGGGGAGCTGTTTTTT
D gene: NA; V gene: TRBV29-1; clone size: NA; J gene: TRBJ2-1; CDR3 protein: CSVALSWSSYNEQFF; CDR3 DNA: TGCAGCGTTGCTTTGAGCTGGAGCTCCTACAATGAGCAGTTCTTC
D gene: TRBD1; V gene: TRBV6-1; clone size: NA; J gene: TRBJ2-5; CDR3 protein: CASLNRGWETQYF; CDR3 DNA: TGTGCCAGCCTGAACAGGGGTTGGGAGACCCAGTACTTC
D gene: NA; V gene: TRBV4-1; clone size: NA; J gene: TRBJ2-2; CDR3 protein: CASSQAFGQGKTGELFF; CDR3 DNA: TGCGCCAGCAGCCAAGCTTTCGGGCAGGGAAAGACCGGGGAGCTGTTTTTT
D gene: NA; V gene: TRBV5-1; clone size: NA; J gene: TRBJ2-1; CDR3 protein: CASSLVQTANEQFF; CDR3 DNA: TGCGCCAGCAGCTTGGTACAGACCGCCAATGAGCAGTTCTTC
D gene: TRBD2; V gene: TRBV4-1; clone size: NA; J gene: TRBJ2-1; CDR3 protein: CASSQFGTTSYNEQFF; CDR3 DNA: TGCGCCAGCAGCCAATTTGGGACTACCTCCTACAATGAGCAGTTCTTC
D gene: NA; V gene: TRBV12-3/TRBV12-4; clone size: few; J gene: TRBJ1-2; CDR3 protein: CASRATGDYGYTF; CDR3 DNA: TGTGCCAGCAGGGCCACGGGGGACTATGGCTACACCTTC
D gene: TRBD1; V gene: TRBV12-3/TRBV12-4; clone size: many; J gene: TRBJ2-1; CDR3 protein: CASEPNRGNEQFF; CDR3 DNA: TGTGCCAGCGAGCCTAACAGGGGCAATGAGCAGTTCTTC